Presented here are 28 T cell receptor beta chains from one specimen sequenced in a study of beta chain features in type 1 diabetes (dated by TCRdb to 2017 to 2018). The paper's findings and limits, for the study overall: Type 1 diabetes patients showed a moderate but significant shortening of TCRB CDR3 length in all four CD4+ subsets.

These receptors' antigens are unknown. Libraries were made using the immunoSEQ multiplex PCR assay. The entire isolated RNA was reverse transcribed using the High Capacity cDNA Reverse Transcription Kit, and thus expressed TCRB transcripts were sequenced. TCRdb carries this immuneACCESS record with in-frame sequences only. Its versions omit some clonotypes, under half of them owing to an unresolved V gene in the studies checked, with the rest unexplained. For this sample the table gives 120,000 to 150,000 clones, of which more than 10% were detected only once. Roughly 1.4% of the sample lies in the top ten. Sequences were obtained from central memory CD4+ T cells from blood. Receptor source: a man between 18 and 29 years old with type 1 diabetes.

V gene TRBV10-1 combines with J gene TRBJ2-2; D call uncertain. Germline V CDR1 and CDR2: WNHNN, SYGVQD (reference sequence). The ends were cut back, 0 bases at V and 7 bases at J, with 9 bases in the middle. The CDR3 is 14 amino acids. CDR3 loop: CASSESAGRGELFF. The CDR3 region has the DNA TGCGCCAGCAGTGAGTCCGCTGGGCGCGGGGAGCTGTTTTTT.

This clone has a handful of counts. This sequence joins TRBV9 and TRBJ1-6; 9 nucleotides line up with TRBD1. CDR1 is SGDLS, CDR2 YYNGEE, per germline. The ends lost 4 bases at V and 9 bases at J; junction bases unmatched: 8. This CDR3 has 15 residues. The CDR3 here is CASSSSGTGSSPLHF. The CDR3, as DNA: TGTGCCAGCAGCTCCTCCGGGACAGGGAGTTCACCCCTCCACTTT.

There are a few counts of this clone. A far larger clone lies a single base away; this is likely a read error. Other DNA sequences of this sample code for an identical CDR3. The rearrangement joins TRBV29-1 to TRBJ2-5; 7 positions match TRBD2. This CDR3 spans 13 amino acids. Germline CDR1 SQVTM, CDR2 ANQGSEA. V gave up 6 bases and J gave up 4 bases; unmatched junction bases: 8. Written as DNA, the CDR3 is TGCAGCGTGCTGACTACGGGGGGAGAGACCCAGTACTTC. It yields the protein CSVLTTGGETQYF. The variable domain in full, completed from reference TRBV29-1 and TRBJ2-5, reads SAVISQKPSRDICQRGTSLTIQCQVDSQVTMMFWYRQQPGQSLTLIATANQGSEATYESGFVIDKFPISRPNLTFSTLTVSNMSPEDSSIYLCSVLTTGGETQYFGPGTRLLVL.

There are a few counts of this clone. The chain carries TRBV5-6 and TRBJ2-1; D is ambiguous. Germline V gene data show CDR1 as SGHDT and CDR2 as YYEEEE. The CDR3 totals 12 residues. Between the trimmed V and J ends, which lost 2 bases and 8 bases, there was a span of 8 bases. CDR3 sequence: CASSLRSYEQFF. The CDR3 region has the DNA TGTGCCAGCAGCTTAAGGAGCTATGAGCAGTTCTTC.

The rearrangement joins TRBV7-9 to TRBJ1-2; a weak D match, TRBD1 (6 bases). CDR1 and CDR2 (germline): SEHNR, FQNEAQ (reference sequence). Trimming stripped 4 bases from V and 4 bases from J, with 13 bases between. This CDR3 has 14 amino acids. The DNA for the CDR3 is TGTGCCAGCAGCTCTGGACAGCCTGGCTATGGCTACACCTTC. This translates into CASSSGQPGYGYTF.

The chain uses TRBV30 and TRBJ2-7; 10 positions agree with TRBD1. Germline-derived CDR1 and CDR2 are GTSNPN and SVGIG (reference sequence). The CDR3 runs 17 residues. V was pared by 2 bases and J by 3 bases, with 13 bases of the junction left unmatched. The chain's CDR3 is CAWSQGPSTGGYYEQYF. The CDR3 coding sequence is TGTGCCTGGAGTCAAGGGCCCTCGACAGGGGGCTACTACGAGCAGTACTTC.

This clone was detected only a few times. V is TRBV5-1 and J is TRBJ2-3; D assignment may be TRBD1 or TRBD2 (5 bases each). CDR1 and CDR2 from the germline V gene are SGHRS and YFSETQ. The CDR3 has 16 amino acids. Trimming took 4 bases from V and 5 from J, leaving 20 bases between them. The CDR3 sequence: CASSLGWDHMGDTQYF. DNA of the CDR3: TGCGCCAGCAGCCTCGGCTGGGACCACATGGGAGATACGCAGTATTTT.

The V and J genes are TRBV30 and TRBJ1-1; weak D call: TRBD1 (5 bases). CDR1 GTSNPN and CDR2 SVGIG come from the germline V gene (reference sequence). The CDR3 is 13 residues long. V lost 0 bases to trimming and J lost 5 bases, with 10 bases between them. The CDR3, as DNA: TGTGCCTGGAGTGTATCGGGGGGGACTGAAGCTTTCTTT. This sequence encodes CAWSVSGGTEAFF. The entire variable domain, with the rest obtained from reference TRBV30 and TRBJ1-1, is as follows: SQTIHQWPATLVQPVGSPLSLECTVEGTSNPNLYWYRQAAGRGLQLLFYSVGIGQISSEVPQNLSASRPQDRQFILSSKKLLLSDSGFYLCAWSVSGGTEAFFGQGTRLTVV.

CDR3 amino acids: CASSLGQAPGGNTIYF. In DNA, the CDR3 is TGCGCCAGCAGCTTGGGGCAGGCCCCTGGGGGAAACACCATATATTTT. This chain links TRBV5-1 with TRBJ1-3; D is ambiguous. Germline V gene data show CDR1 as SGHRS and CDR2 as YFSETQ. Trimming removed 0 bases from V and 4 bases from J, with 14 bases in between. CDR3 size: 16 residues.

Many counts were recorded for this clone. The chain combines TRBV29-1 with TRBJ2-7; no reliable D call. Trimming removed 2 bases at V and 5 bases at J, with 10 bases between. The CDR3 covers 12 residues. CDR1 and CDR2 from the germline V gene are SQVTM and ANQGSEA. CDR3 in DNA: TGCAGCGTTGAAAGAGTGGACCACGAGCAGTACTTC. Encoded protein: CSVERVDHEQYF.

Remarks on this clone: Other nucleotide sequences from this sample produce the same CDR3. The chain couples TRBV18 to TRBJ2-1; D remains unclear. The CDR3 loop spans 12 amino acids. The V end lost 3 bases, the J end lost 8 bases, and 8 bases lay between the germline ends. Germline values: CDR1 KGHSH, CDR2 LQKENI. For the CDR3, the DNA is TGTGCCAGCTCACCGTCGTCGGATGAGCAGTTCTTC. It encodes CASSPSSDEQFF. The variable domain in full, with the rest retrieved from reference TRBV18 and TRBJ2-1, is NAGVMQNPRHLVRRRGQEARLRCSPMKGHSHVYWYRQLPEEGLKFMVYLQKENIIDESGMPKERFSAEFPKEGPSILRIQQVVRGDSAAYFCASSPSSDEQFFGPGTRLTVL.

This chain joins TRBV4-2 and TRBJ1-1; the match to TRBD1 covers 11 bases. J gave up 4 bases and V 0 bases, and 1 base lay outside the gene matches. CDR3 length: 15 amino acids. Per germline, CDR1 LGHNA and CDR2 YNFKEQ. The CDR3 is CASSQEGQGGTEAFF. CDR3 DNA sequence: TGTGCCAGCAGCCAAGAGGGACAGGGGGGCACTGAAGCTTTCTTT.

This clone has a handful of counts. The gene calls are TRBV18 and TRBJ2-1; 13 bases agree with TRBD2. This CDR3 spans 14 amino acids. The germline CDR1 and CDR2 sequences are KGHSH and LQKENI. After removal of 5 bases from V and 6 bases from J, the junction contained 1 base not matched to a gene. The CDR3: CASSGLAGVNEQFF. The CDR3 DNA is TGTGCCAGCTCAGGACTAGCGGGGGTCAATGAGCAGTTCTTC.

This clone was seen a few times. The V and J genes are TRBV2 and TRBJ1-5; weak D call: TRBD1 (5 bases). The CDR3 extends over 15 amino acids. Looked up from germline, CDR1 is SNHLY and CDR2 is FYNNEI. V was clipped by 1 base and J by 5 bases, with 12 bases between them. DNA for the CDR3: TGTGCCAGCAGTGAAGAAAAGGGGCGTCATCAGCCCCAGCATTTT. Translated, it gives CASSEEKGRHQPQHF.

This clone showed up just a few times. The rearrangement joins TRBV11-2 to TRBJ2-3; D not certain. In germline, CDR1 is SGHAT, CDR2 FQNNGV. The V end lost 2 bases, the J end lost 3 bases, and 9 bases lay between the germline ends. The CDR3 is made up of 14 amino acids. This chain's CDR3 is CASSLNPPTDTQYF. DNA for the CDR3: TGTGCCAGCAGCTTAAACCCACCGACAGATACGCAGTATTTT.

V is TRBV5-1 and J is TRBJ2-7, with D possibly being TRBD1 (6 bases). Germline CDR1 is SGHRS and CDR2 is YFSETQ. Trimming stripped 2 bases from V and 2 bases from J, with 11 bases between. The CDR3 consists of 14 residues. The CDR3 protein is CASSLRQDPYEQYF. DNA for the CDR3: TGCGCCAGCAGCTTACGACAGGATCCCTACGAGCAGTACTTC.

For this clone: A much larger clone is a single base away; this may be a read error. The chain has TRBV25-1 and TRBJ2-3; 14 bases are a match to TRBD2. Germline CDR1 is MGHDK and CDR2 is SYGVNS. The CDR3 totals 18 residues. CDR3 nucleotide sequence: TGTGCCCGCAGTGATCCGACTAGCGGGGGGGCGCTTGCAGATACGCAGTATTTT. This translates into CARSDPTSGGALADTQYF.

This clone was observed a handful of times. This chain links TRBV11-2 with TRBJ2-7; a possible D gene is TRBD1 (6 bases). Trimming left V 1 base short and J 1 base short, with 17 bases between. CDR1 SGHAT and CDR2 FQNNGV come from the germline V gene. The CDR3 is 17 residues long. The CDR3 bases are TGTGCCAGCAGCTTAGGCATGGACAGCCTCGGGTCCTACGAGCAGTACTTC. Protein product: CASSLGMDSLGSYEQYF.

This clone has just a few counts. The chain recombines TRBV10-3 with TRBJ2-7; D remains unclear. The CDR3 contains 12 residues. Per germline, CDR1 ENHRY and CDR2 SYGVKD. Trimming left V 2 bases short and J 4 bases short, with 6 bases between. In DNA form, the CDR3 reads TGTGCCATCAGTGAGACGTTTTACGAGCAGTACTTC. This encodes CAISETFYEQYF.

V usage is TRBV4-2 and J usage is TRBJ1-5; the D gene is possibly TRBD1 (5 bases). Germline values: CDR1 LGHNA, CDR2 YNFKEQ. The CDR3 length is 17 residues. V was trimmed by 3 bases and J by 2 bases, leaving 17 bases between them. CDR3: CASSQDTGGVGNQPQHF. The CDR3 DNA reads TGTGCCAGCAGCCAGGATACAGGAGGTGTTGGCAATCAGCCCCAGCATTTT.

The chain recombines TRBV5-1 with TRBJ1-2, with 8 nucleotides matching TRBD1. V gave up 3 bases and J gave up 0 bases; unmatched junction bases: 10. This CDR3 has 17 amino acids. Germline values: CDR1 SGHRS, CDR2 YFSETQ. The CDR3 DNA is TGCGCCAGCAGCTCCGCTCAAGGGACAGGCACTAACTATGGCTACACCTTC. Protein product: CASSSAQGTGTNYGYTF.

The chain combines TRBV6-5 with TRBJ1-2; 9 bases agree with TRBD1. CDR1 is MNHEY and CDR2 is SVGAGI in the germline V gene. J gave up 8 bases and V 2 bases, and 6 bases lay outside the gene matches. The CDR3 spans 14 residues. The CDR3 nucleotides read TGTGCCAGCAGTTACGCACAGGGGGCGAGGGGCTACACCTTC. It is translated as CASSYAQGARGYTF.

The chain is built from TRBV28 and TRBJ2-7, with 9 bases lining up with TRBD2. This CDR3 comprises 13 residues. In germline, CDR1 is MDHEN, CDR2 SYDVKM. J was trimmed by 5 bases and V by 4 bases; bases with no gene match: 3. CDR3 sequence (DNA): TGTGCCAGCAGTTGGACTAGCGTCAACGAGCAGTACTTC. It encodes CASSWTSVNEQYF.

Comment on this clone: An end of the junction differs from the germline gene, which may be a read error. The same CDR3 also results from other DNA sequences found in this sample. V usage is TRBV30 and J usage is TRBJ1-5; a weak D match, TRBD1 (6 bases). The CDR3 has 13 residues. Germline lookup yields CDR1 GTSNPN and CDR2 SVGIG (reference sequence). The CDR3 protein is CAWSVQGNQPQHF. The CDR3, as DNA: TGTGCCTGGAGTGTACAGGGAAATCAGCCCCAGCACTTT.

This chain connects TRBV7-6 to TRBJ2-1; 9 bases map to TRBD1. V dropped 5 bases and J dropped 2; count of bases not matched to a gene: 7. This CDR3 spans 16 amino acids. Germline V lookup: CDR1 SGHVS, CDR2 FNYEAQ. In DNA, the CDR3 is TGTGCCAGCAGCCAGGAACAGGGGGCCGCCTACAATGAGCAGTTCTTC. This sequence encodes CASSQEQGAAYNEQFF.

The CDR3 sequence: CASRLGWGELFF. In nucleotides, the CDR3 is TGTGCCAGCAGGCTGGGTTGGGGGGAGCTGTTTTTT. The chain carries TRBV27 and TRBJ2-2; no reliable D call. This CDR3 has 12 residues. Trimming left V 6 bases short and J 8 bases short, with 10 bases between. Germline V gene lookup returns CDR1 MNHEY and CDR2 SMNVEV (reference sequence).

This chain joins TRBV30 and TRBJ2-3; D is possibly TRBD1 or TRBD2 (6 bases each). Trimming removed 8 bases at V and 4 bases at J, with 22 bases between. The CDR3 contains 15 residues. Looked up from germline, CDR1 is GTSNPN and CDR2 is SVGIG (reference sequence). In DNA form, the CDR3 reads TGTGCCGGGATCTGGGGGGCGGTGATGTCAGATACGCAGTATTTT. This encodes CAGIWGAVMSDTQYF.

The sample holds a few counts of this clone. The chain is built from TRBV7-9 and TRBJ2-6; D might be TRBD1 (6 bases). Trimming cost V 2 bases and J 3 bases, with 17 bases left between them. The CDR3 is made up of 18 amino acids. Germline assignment: CDR1 SEHNR and CDR2 FQNEAQ (reference sequence). The CDR3 here is CASSLPRSGQYGANVLTF. The CDR3, as DNA: TGTGCCAGCAGCTTACCCCGCTCCGGACAGTATGGGGCCAACGTCCTGACTTTC. Full variable domain (outside the CDR3, taken from reference TRBV7-9 and TRBJ2-6): DTGVSQNPRHKITKRGQNVTFRCDPISEHNRLYWYRQTLGQGPEFLTYFQNEAQLEKSRLLSDRFSAERPKGSFSTLEIQRTEQGDSAMYLCASSLPRSGQYGANVLTFGAGSRLTVL.